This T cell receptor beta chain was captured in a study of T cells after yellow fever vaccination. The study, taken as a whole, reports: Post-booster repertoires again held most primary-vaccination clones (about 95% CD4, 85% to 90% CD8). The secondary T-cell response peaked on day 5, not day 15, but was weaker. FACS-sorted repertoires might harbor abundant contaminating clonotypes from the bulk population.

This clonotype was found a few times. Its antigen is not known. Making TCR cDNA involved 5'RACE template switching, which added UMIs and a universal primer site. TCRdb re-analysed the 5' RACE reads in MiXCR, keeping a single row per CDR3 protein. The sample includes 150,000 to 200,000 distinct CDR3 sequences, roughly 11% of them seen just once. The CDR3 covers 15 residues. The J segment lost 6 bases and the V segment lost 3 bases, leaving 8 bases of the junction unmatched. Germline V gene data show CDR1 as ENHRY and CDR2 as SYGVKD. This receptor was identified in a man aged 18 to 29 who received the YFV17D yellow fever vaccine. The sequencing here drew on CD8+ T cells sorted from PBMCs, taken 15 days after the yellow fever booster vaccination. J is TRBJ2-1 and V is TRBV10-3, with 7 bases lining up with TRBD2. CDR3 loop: CAISEGAAGINEQFF. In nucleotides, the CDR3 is TGTGCCATCAGTGAAGGCGCAGCGGGGATCAATGAGCAGTTCTTC.